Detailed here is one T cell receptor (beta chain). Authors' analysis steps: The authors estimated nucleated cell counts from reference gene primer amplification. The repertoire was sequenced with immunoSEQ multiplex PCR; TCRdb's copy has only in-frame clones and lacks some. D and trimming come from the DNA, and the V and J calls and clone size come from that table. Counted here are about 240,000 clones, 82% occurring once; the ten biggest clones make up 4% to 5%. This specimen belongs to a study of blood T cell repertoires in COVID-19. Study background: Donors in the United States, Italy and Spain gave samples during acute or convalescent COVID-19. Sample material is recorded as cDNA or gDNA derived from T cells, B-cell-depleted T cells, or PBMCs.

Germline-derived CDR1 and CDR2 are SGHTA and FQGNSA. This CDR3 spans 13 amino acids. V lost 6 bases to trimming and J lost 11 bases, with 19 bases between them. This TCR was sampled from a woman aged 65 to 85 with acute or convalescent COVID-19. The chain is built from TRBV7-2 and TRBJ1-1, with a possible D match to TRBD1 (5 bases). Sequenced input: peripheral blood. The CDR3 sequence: CASSIGGAWGAFF. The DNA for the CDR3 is TGTGCCAGCAGTATAGGAGGGGCGTGGGGGGCTTTCTTT.